This TCR beta chain was obtained from a study of beta chain features in type 1 diabetes. Study in general: All samples combined gave roughly 100 million sorted cells for examination. Study-wide points: The naive, central memory and Treg TCRB repertoires showed an apparent similarity that was greater among patients than among healthy donors. Fewer insertions but more deletions were seen at VDJ junctions in type 1 diabetes patients. Researchers caution that PCR might favor shorter templates, equally among patients and controls. Across all four CD4+ subsets, people with type 1 diabetes showed modestly shorter TCRB CDR3s.

Per the germline V gene, CDR1 is LGHNA and CDR2 is YSLEER. V lost 8 bases, J lost 1 base, and 13 bases lay in between. The CDR3 covers 14 residues. Remarks on this clone: Its matching antigen is unknown.

Expressed TCRB transcripts were sequenced after all isolated RNA was converted to cDNA. The data were produced by immunoSEQ multiplex PCR, yet TCRdb's version contains in-frame clones alone and is incomplete. The data hold 350,000 to 400,000 clones, with over 10% observed a single time. The source of this sequence is a young woman with type 1 diabetes. Material for sequencing was naive CD4+ T cells from blood. The chain employs TRBV4-3 and TRBJ2-3; a weak D match, TRBD2 (5 bases). The CDR3 nucleotides read TGCGCCAGCGCCTGGGGTAGCGGCACAGATACGCAGTATTTT. Translated: CASAWGSGTDTQYF.